This T cell receptor beta chain was sequenced during a study of T cells after yellow fever vaccination. The J segment lost 4 bases and the V segment lost 5 bases, leaving 5 bases of the junction unmatched. This CDR3 contains 16 residues. This clonotype was detected only once. Its matching antigen is unknown. TCRdb ran MiXCR on the 5' RACE reads and lists one entry per CDR3 protein. The repertoire includes some 400,000 distinct CDR3 sequences, roughly a sixth of them detected once, and roughly a sixth sits in the top ten. Study-wide findings and caveats: Though it reached lower strength, the secondary response hit its peak faster, day 5 versus 15. Post-booster reappearance was seen for most primary-vaccination clones (about 96% CD4, roughly 86% CD8).

The clonotype comes from a man between 18 and 29 years old who received the YFV17D yellow fever vaccine. The sample consisted of PBMCs, taken before the yellow fever booster vaccination. This chain links TRBV12-3 or TRBV12-4 with TRBJ2-1, with 13 bases lining up with TRBD2. Here the CDR3 reads CASSRTSGGRYNEQFF. DNA for the CDR3: TGTGCCAGCAGTCGGACTAGCGGGGGAAGGTACAATGAGCAGTTCTTC.